This T cell receptor (beta chain) was sequenced during a study of spatial heterogeneity in lung cancer. The CDR3 extends over 14 amino acids. Germline lookup yields CDR1 DFQATT and CDR2 SNEGSKA (reference sequence). V lost 0 bases to trimming and J lost 1 base, with 9 bases between them. Time point specified: blood at routine non-recurrence follow-up after resection. Unsorted tumor, nontumor lung tissue or cryopreserved PBMC supplied the whole RNA. TCRdb re-analysed the 5' RACE reads in MiXCR, keeping a single row per CDR3 protein. Of roughly 120,000 distinct CDR3 sequences in the sample, approximately 12% were seen once. In this sample, this clonotype turned up many times.

J is TRBJ1-1 and V is TRBV20-1; perhaps TRBD1 as D (6 bases). This receptor was obtained from a male donor with early-stage non-small cell lung cancer. The specimen comprised PBMCs, sampled at follow-up. This CDR3 reads CSAREGHANTEAFF. The CDR3 region has the DNA TGCAGTGCTAGAGAGGGACACGCGAACACTGAAGCTTTCTTT.